This record looks at one TCR beta chain sequence and its context. The antigen is undetermined. The sample comes from a study of T cell responses to AZD1222 COVID-19 vaccine. Study-level findings and limits: Among spike-specific TCRs, nearly half reportedly target unmutated variant regions. Mapped onto spike, vaccine-associated CD4 TCRs spanned it and were dominant at 160-218 and 743-854. Repertoires were obtained only post-peak T cell response.

Clones were sequenced by immunoSEQ multiplex PCR, and TCRdb holds only the in-frame ones, with some missing. The repertoire includes over 100,000 clones, roughly nine tenths of them detected once, and roughly 6.5% sits in the top ten. CDR3 size: 17 residues. V lost 3 bases, J lost 0 bases, and 17 bases lay in between. From germline, CDR1 is KGHSH and CDR2 LQKENI. Sequenced material: peripheral blood, taken on day 0 of AZD1222 vaccination. V and J are TRBV18 and TRBJ2-5; no definite D call. The receptor's source is an adult in good health. The CDR3 DNA is TGTGCCAGCTCACCCCGCCCCGCGAGCGACAACCAAGAGACCCAGTACTTC. Translated: CASSPRPASDNQETQYF.